A selection of T cell receptor beta chains follows, all from one sample in a study of T cells in Graves' hyperthyroidism and ophthalmopathy. TCRdb redid the calling of the multiplex PCR reads with MiXCR, one entry per CDR3 protein. The sample holds some 510,000 distinct CDR3 sequences; around 20% are singletons and the top ten take more than 20%. Sequencing was done on a sample of blood. The receptors stem from a man aged 18 to 29 with Graves' hyperthyroidism. Both conserved end residues are part of each CDR3. Each record gives: J gene, clone size, V gene, D gene, CDR3 DNA, CDR3 protein. A D gene is named only where the DNA matches it firmly. Only part of the rows carry a size: once, few, many, or a class if the clone is expanded.

TRBJ1-2 . TRBV20-1 . TGCAGTGCAGTGTCCGGGGTCGGCGTGGGTGGCTACACCTTC CSAVSGVGVGGYTF
TRBJ2-5 many TRBV7-3 TRBD2 TGTGCCAGCAGCTCGGTTGGGGGGGGAGAGACCCAGTACTTC CASSSVGGGETQYF
TRBJ2-2 many TRBV28 . TGTGTCAGCAGCTCGGCCGACATCCCCGGGGAGCTGTTTTTT CVSSSADIPGELFF
TRBJ1-2 many TRBV12-3/TRBV12-4 . TGTGCCAGCAGTTTACGGTCGGGAGGGGGCTACACCTTC CASSLRSGGGYTF
TRBJ2-5 many TRBV11-1 TRBD2 TGTGCCAGCAGCTTGGATCTGAAGCGGGGGGGCCTAATAGAGACCCAGTACTTC CASSLDLKRGGLIETQYF
TRBJ2-7 few TRBV5-1 TRBD1 TGCGCCAGCAGCATTACAGGGGTAGGGAACGAGCAGTACTTC CASSITGVGNEQYF
TRBJ1-1 few TRBV9 . TGTGCCAGCAGAGCAGGGGAAGGCACTGAAGCTTTCTTT CASRAGEGTEAFF
TRBJ2-7 . TRBV12-3/TRBV12-4 TRBD2 TGTGCCAGCAGTTGGGGGGGGAGTTACGAGCAGTACTTC CASSWGGSYEQYF
TRBJ2-3 . TRBV15 TRBD2 TGTGCCACCAGCAGAGATAGAGCGGGAGGCCCCAGCACAGATACGCAGTATTTT CATSRDRAGGPSTDTQYF
TRBJ2-5 . TRBV7-8 . TGTGCCAGCAGCTTAAGGGGGGATGTGAGCGAGACCCAGTACTTC CASSLRGDVSETQYF
TRBJ2-5 many TRBV28 . TGTGCCAGCAGTTTAATGGGGGAGTCGGAGACCCAGTACTTC CASSLMGESETQYF
TRBJ1-2 many TRBV9 . TGTGCCAGCAGCGTAGATGGGGGGCTCGCTGGCTACACCTTC CASSVDGGLAGYTF
TRBJ2-7 many TRBV7-8 . TGTGCCAGCAGCCCCCCCGAGCACTACGAGCAGTACTTC CASSPPEHYEQYF
TRBJ1-5 . TRBV5-1 TRBD1 TGCGCCAGCAGCTTGGTTAAGCTACGGGACAGGACTTATCAGCCCCAGCATTTT CASSLVKLRDRTYQPQHF
TRBJ1-2 many TRBV6-2/TRBV6-3 . TGTGCCAGCAGCGAACAGGGTGTCAGCGGCTACACCTTC CASSEQGVSGYTF
TRBJ1-5 . TRBV12-3/TRBV12-4 . TGTGCCAGCAGTTTGCACGGGGTAGGACAGCCCCAGCATTTT CASSLHGVGQPQHF
TRBJ1-1 . TRBV30 . TGTGCCTGGAGTGTAAGGAAGGACACTGAAGCTTTCTTT CAWSVRKDTEAFF
TRBJ2-7 . TRBV7-2 . TGTGCCAGCAGCTTAGCCCTAGCGAGCGCCTACGAGCAGTACTTC CASSLALASAYEQYF
TRBJ1-2 many TRBV7-9 . TGTGCCAGCAGCCCTACCTTAGGGGGCTATGGCTACACCTTC CASSPTLGGYGYTF
TRBJ2-2 . TRBV28 TRBD2 TGCGCCAGCATAAGCGGGAGGAACACCGGGGAGCTGTTTTTT CASISGRNTGELFF
TRBJ2-7 . TRBV10-1 . TGCGCCAGCAGTGAAGGGACCGCTAACTCCTACGAGCAGTACTTC CASSEGTANSYEQYF
TRBJ1-2 many TRBV20-1 . TGCAGTGCTAGAGATCGCGGGGGGCTAATCTATGGCTACACCTTC CSARDRGGLIYGYTF
TRBJ2-2 many TRBV11-1 . TGTGCCAGCAGCTTAGTCAGCTATTCCTCAAACACCGGGGAGCTGTTTTTT CASSLVSYSSNTGELFF
TRBJ1-1 . TRBV6-5 TRBD1 TGTGCCAGCAGTTCCCGGACAGGGGGAGCGTTCGCTGAAGCTTTCTTT CASSSRTGGAFAEAFF
TRBJ1-1 . TRBV12-5 . TGTGCTAGTGGTTTGGGGGGTAACCGTGAAGCTTTCTTT CASGLGGNREAFF
TRBJ1-2 many TRBV5-1 . TGCGCCAGCAGCTTGGGGGACCGCTATGGCTACACCTTC CASSLGDRYGYTF
TRBJ1-5 many TRBV2 . TGTGCCAGCAGTGAGGCAGCCAGGAATCAGCCCCAGCATTTT CASSEAARNQPQHF
TRBJ1-1 few TRBV12-3/TRBV12-4 . TGTGCCAGTTCACAGGGAGAAGCTTTCTTT CASSQGEAFF
TRBJ1-1 many TRBV12-3/TRBV12-4 . TGTGCCAGCAGTTTAGGGGGGCCAGAAGCTTTCTTT CASSLGGPEAFF
TRBJ2-7 many TRBV12-3/TRBV12-4 . TGTGCCAGCAGTCCTCAGTTCACCTCCTACGAGCAGTACTTC CASSPQFTSYEQYF
TRBJ2-7 . TRBV28 . TGTGCCAGCAGCACCGCTGGCGGGATGCACGAGCAGTACTTC CASSTAGGMHEQYF
TRBJ1-1 many TRBV28 TRBD1 TGTGCCAGCAGGGACAGGGGGGAATTGGGGACTGAAGCTTTCTTT CASRDRGELGTEAFF
TRBJ1-3 many TRBV29-1 . TGCAGCGTTGAAGATCCCGCGTCTGGAAACACCATATATTTT CSVEDPASGNTIYF
TRBJ1-5 many TRBV19 . TGTGCCAGTAGCCAGGGACTTCTCTGGAGCAATCAGCCCCAGCATTTT CASSQGLLWSNQPQHF
TRBJ2-5 many TRBV6-1 . TGTGCCAGCAGCACTGGGGGTACCCAGTACTTC CASSTGGTQYF
TRBJ2-7 many TRBV12-5 . TGTGCTAGTGGTTTGGCGGGGCAGGAGTTTCCCTACGAGCAGTACTTC CASGLAGQEFPYEQYF
TRBJ1-6 . TRBV7-8 TRBD1 TGTGCCAGCAGCTTTCTCCGGGTTTGGACAGGGGTAGGAGATTCACCCCTCCACTTT CASSFLRVWTGVGDSPLHF
TRBJ2-5 few TRBV3-1 TRBD2 TGTGCCAGCAGCCAAGACCGTGGGACTAGCGGGGGGATTGAGACCCAGTACTTC CASSQDRGTSGGIETQYF
TRBJ2-7 . TRBV28 TRBD1 TGTGCCAGCAGTTTCCAGGGGGTAGGGACCTACGAGCAGTACTTC CASSFQGVGTYEQYF
TRBJ1-1 . TRBV28 . TGTGCCAGCAGTATGCAAGTCACTGAAGCTTTCTTT CASSMQVTEAFF
TRBJ1-2 few TRBV7-2 . TGTGCCAGCAGCTTAAGTCCAGGGGACTATGGCTACACCTTC CASSLSPGDYGYTF
TRBJ2-5 few TRBV14 . TGTGCCAGCAGCCAAGATGGCCGCCTGAGAGAGACCCAGTACTTC CASSQDGRLRETQYF
TRBJ2-5 few TRBV2 . TGTGCCAGCAGTGTTTCCAGGGAGTATGGGCAAGAGACCCAGTACTTC CASSVSREYGQETQYF
TRBJ1-2 many TRBV27 . TGTGCCAGCAGTCCTCGGAGGGGCGACGATGGCTACACCTTC CASSPRRGDDGYTF
TRBJ2-7 . TRBV29-1 TRBD1 TGCAGCGTTGAAGCCTCCCAGGGGGCTCGGGAGCAGTACTTC CSVEASQGAREQYF
TRBJ1-2 many TRBV27 . TGTGCCACCACATCCCCTGACAGGCTCTATGGCTACACCTTC CATTSPDRLYGYTF
TRBJ2-7 many TRBV6-1 . TGTGCCAGCACCGCCAGGAGCCGCCATACCTACGAGCAGTACTTC CASTARSRHTYEQYF
TRBJ1-5 many TRBV2 . TGTGCCAGCAGTGAACGCGGGCGGGAGAGCAATCAGCCCCAGCATTTT CASSERGRESNQPQHF
TRBJ2-5 . TRBV12-3/TRBV12-4 TRBD1 TGTGCCAGCAGTGCTCCGGGACAGTTTCAAGAGACCCAGTACTTC CASSAPGQFQETQYF
TRBJ1-1 . TRBV29-1 . TGCAGCGTTGTGGGGCAGGCGAACACTGAAGCTTTCTTT CSVVGQANTEAFF
TRBJ2-2 few TRBV18 TRBD2 TGTGCCAGCTCACCGGAACTAGCGGGGAACACCGGGGAGCTGTTTTTT CASSPELAGNTGELFF
TRBJ1-5 many TRBV15 . TGTGCCACCAGCAGGGAGGGGGGGGGCAACCAGCCCCAGCATTTT CATSREGGGNQPQHF
TRBJ2-7 . TRBV7-9 . TGTGCCAGCAGCCCTCAACCGGGACGGAGCTACGAGCAGTACTTC CASSPQPGRSYEQYF